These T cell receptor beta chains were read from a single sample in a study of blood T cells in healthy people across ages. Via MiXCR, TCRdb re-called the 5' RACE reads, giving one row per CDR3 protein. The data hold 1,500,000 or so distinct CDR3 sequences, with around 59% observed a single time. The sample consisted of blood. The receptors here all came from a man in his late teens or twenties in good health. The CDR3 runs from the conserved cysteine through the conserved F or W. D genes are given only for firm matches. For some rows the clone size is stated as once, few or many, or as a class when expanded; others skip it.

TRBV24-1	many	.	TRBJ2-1	TGTGCCACCAGTGAATGGGGCAATGAGCAGTTCTTC	CATSEWGNEQFF
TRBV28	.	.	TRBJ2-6	TGTGCCAGCAGTTCATGGGCCGCCGGGGCCAACGTCCTGACTTTC	CASSSWAAGANVLTF
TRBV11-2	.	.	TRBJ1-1	TGTGCCAGCAGCTTAGAGCAGTCAGCTGAAGCTTTCTTT	CASSLEQSAEAFF
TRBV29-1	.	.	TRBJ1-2	TGCAGCGTTGAAAACGGCTACACCTTC	CSVENGYTF
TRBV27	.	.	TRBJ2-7	TGTGCCAGCAGTTCACAACCCGGACCCGTTAGGAGCGAGCAGTACTTC	CASSSQPGPVRSEQYF
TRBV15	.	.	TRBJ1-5	TGTGCCACCAGCAGAGGAATGGTGGCCCTAGAAAGATTAAGCAATCAGCCCCAGCATTTT	CATSRGMVALERLSNQPQHF
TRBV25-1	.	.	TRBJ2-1	TGTGCCAGCAGTGATTTAAAAACTAGCTCCTACAATGAGCAGTTCTTC	CASSDLKTSSYNEQFF
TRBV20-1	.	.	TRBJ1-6	TGCAGTGCTAGAGATGGCAGGGGCGTTGATTCACCCCTCCACTTT	CSARDGRGVDSPLHF
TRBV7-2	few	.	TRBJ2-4	TGTGCCAGCAGCCCCCACATAGCCAAAAACATTCAGTACTTC	CASSPHIAKNIQYF
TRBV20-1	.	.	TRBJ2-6	TGCAGTGCTAGTAGGGTGACAGTCTCTGGGGCCAACGTCCTGACTTTC	CSASRVTVSGANVLTF
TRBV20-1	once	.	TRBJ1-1	TGCAGTCCAGGAACAAGTGAAGCTTTCTTT	CSPGTSEAFF
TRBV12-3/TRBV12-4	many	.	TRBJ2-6	TGCGCCAGCAGACAAAGCTCTGGGGCCAACGTCCTGACTTTC	CASRQSSGANVLTF
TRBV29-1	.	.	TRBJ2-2	TGCAGCGTTGACCTCAAGAACACCGGGGAGCTGTTTTTT	CSVDLKNTGELFF
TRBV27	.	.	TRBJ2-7	TGTGCCAGCAGTTTGTCGTCTTGGGGATCCTACGAGCAGTACTTC	CASSLSSWGSYEQYF
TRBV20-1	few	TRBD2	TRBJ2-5	TGCAGTGGAAGACCCAGCGGGGGGATGTACCAAGAGACCCAGTACTTC	CSGRPSGGMYQETQYF
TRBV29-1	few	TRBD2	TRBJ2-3	TGCAGCGTTGTTGGGACTACCCTCAGAGATACGCAGTATTTT	CSVVGTTLRDTQYF
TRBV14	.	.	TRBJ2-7	TGTGCCAGCAGCCAAGGCAGTCACGAGCAGTACTTC	CASSQGSHEQYF
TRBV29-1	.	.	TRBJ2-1	TGCAGCGCTACGGTGGGGACCAATGAGCAGTTCTTC	CSATVGTNEQFF
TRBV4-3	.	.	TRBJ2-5	TGCGCCAGCAGCCAAGATAGAGGGCCGGGGGAGACCCAGTACTTC	CASSQDRGPGETQYF
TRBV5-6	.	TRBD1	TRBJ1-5	TGTGCCAGGACTGACAGGGGGCGCAATCAGCCCCAGCATTTT	CARTDRGRNQPQHF
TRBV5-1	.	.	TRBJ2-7	TGCGCCAGCAGCTTGACAGGGATGGACGAGCAGTACTTC	CASSLTGMDEQYF
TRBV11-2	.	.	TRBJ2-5	TGTGCCAGCGGACTCTTGGGGACCCAGTACTTC	CASGLLGTQYF
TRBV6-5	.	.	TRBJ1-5	TGTGCCAGCAGTTACCGGCAGGACAGCAATCAGCCCCAGCATTTT	CASSYRQDSNQPQHF
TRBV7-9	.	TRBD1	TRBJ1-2	TGTGCCAGCAGCTTAGAAAGGGGGCTAATACAAGGCTACACCTTC	CASSLERGLIQGYTF